These 29 T cell receptor beta chains share one sample of origin, sequenced in a study of blood T cell repertoires in COVID-19. Clones were sequenced by immunoSEQ multiplex PCR, and TCRdb holds only the in-frame ones, with some missing. There are tens of thousands of clones in the sample; about 90% occur only once, and roughly 43% lies in the top ten. Sequences were obtained from peripheral blood. Receptors were obtained from a woman in her sixties with COVID-19, enrolled during active disease.

The chain uses TRBV5-1 and TRBJ2-1; 9 positions match TRBD2. The CDR3 has 16 residues. V was clipped by 1 base and J by 7 bases; unmatched bases: 9. Per the germline V gene, CDR1 is SGHRS and CDR2 is YFSETQ. In nucleotides, the CDR3 is TGCGCCAGCAGCTTGTATAGCGGGAGCTTTAGGAATGAGCAGTTCTTC. The encoded protein is CASSLYSGSFRNEQFF.

The chain carries TRBV5-4 and TRBJ1-5; D not certain. The CDR3 consists of 13 residues. The V and J ends lost 2 bases and 9 bases respectively, with 12 bases between them. The germline V gene has CDR1 SGHNT and CDR2 YYREEE (reference sequence). The CDR3 DNA reads TGTGCCAGCAGCTTTCAGACTCAAGGGCCCCAGCATTTT. Protein sequence: CASSFQTQGPQHF. Drawing the rest from reference TRBV5-4 and TRBJ1-5, the complete variable domain is ETGVTQSPTHLIKTRGQQVTLRCSSQSGHNTVSWYQQALGQGPQFIFQYYREEENGRGNFPPRFSGLQFPNYSSELNVNALELDDSALYLCASSFQTQGPQHFGDGTRLSIL.

The CDR3 DNA follows: TGTGCCAGTAGTATAAGGATGCTAGCGGGAGTGGTGACCGGGGAGCTGTTTTTT. This encodes CASSIRMLAGVVTGELFF. The gene calls are TRBV19 and TRBJ2-2; 10 positions match TRBD2. Germline CDR1 LNHDA, CDR2 SQIVND (reference sequence). This CDR3 is built from 18 residues. Trimming cost V 2 bases and J 5 bases; bases outside gene matches: 11.

This clone was detected only once. The gene calls are TRBV29-1 and TRBJ1-2; unclear D gene. The CDR3 spans 12 residues. Germline V gene data show CDR1 as SQVTM and CDR2 as ANQGSEA. The V end was cut by 4 bases, the J end by 0 bases, with 6 bases between. The CDR3 nucleotides read TGCAGCGTTGGTTCTTCTAACTATGGCTACACCTTC. Translating it yields CSVGSSNYGYTF.

This clone was counted a single time. The rearrangement joins TRBV10-2 to TRBJ2-1; D unclear. Germline assignment: CDR1 WSHSY and CDR2 SAAADI. V lost 3 bases and J 0 bases, leaving 9 bases between the germline ends. This CDR3 spans 15 amino acids. The CDR3 DNA reads TGCGCCAGCAGTGATCCACCGAGCTCCTACAATGAGCAGTTCTTC. Amino acids: CASSDPPSSYNEQFF.

This chain links TRBV27 with TRBJ1-5; D remains ambiguous. The CDR3 loop spans 14 amino acids. Per germline, CDR1 MNHEY and CDR2 SMNVEV (reference sequence). Trimming pared 4 bases from V and 3 bases from J, leaving 10 bases between. CDR3 sequence: CASSSAGVNQPQHF. The CDR3 DNA sequence: TGTGCCAGCAGTTCCGCCGGGGTCAATCAGCCCCAGCATTTT.

The chain links TRBV5-1 to TRBJ2-7; the match to TRBD1 covers 7 bases. CDR3 length equals 16 residues. V shed 0 bases, J shed 5 bases, and the junction held 11 bases outside the gene matches. In germline, CDR1 is SGHRS, CDR2 YFSETQ. This CDR3 reads CASSLEGWQGVNEQYF. In nucleotides, the CDR3 is TGCGCCAGCAGCTTGGAGGGGTGGCAGGGGGTGAACGAGCAGTACTTC. Looking up the rest from reference TRBV5-1 and TRBJ2-7 gives the full variable domain: KAGVTQTPRYLIKTRGQQVTLSCSPISGHRSVSWYQQTPGQGLQFLFEYFSETQRNKGNFPGRFSGRQFSNSRSEMNVSTLELGDSALYLCASSLEGWQGVNEQYFGPGTRLTVT.

The chain uses TRBV13 and TRBJ2-5; no clear D. This CDR3 has 13 residues. CDR1 PRHDT and CDR2 FYEKMQ come from the germline V gene (reference sequence). Trimming took 6 bases from V and 5 from J, leaving 13 bases between them. CDR3 coding DNA: TGTGCCAGCAGGTCAACTGGGCAGGAGACCCAGTACTTC. This codes for CASRSTGQETQYF.

The V and J genes are TRBV9 and TRBJ1-4; D possibly corresponds to TRBD1 (5 bases). The CDR3 runs to 15 residues. The ends were cut back, 5 bases at V and 7 bases at J, with 18 bases in the middle. Germline V gene data show CDR1 as SGDLS and CDR2 as YYNGEE. CDR3 in amino acids: CASSSGGEWGEKLFF. CDR3 nucleotide sequence: TGTGCCAGCAGTTCAGGAGGGGAATGGGGTGAAAAACTGTTTTTT.

This chain links TRBV10-1 with TRBJ2-1, with 10 bases matching TRBD2. The V segment lost 0 bases and the J segment 7 bases; nucleotides outside the gene matches: 3. The germline V gene has CDR1 WNHNN and CDR2 SYGVQD (reference sequence). The CDR3 extends over 15 amino acids. CDR3 amino acids: CASSESLAGMNEQFF. In nucleotides, the CDR3 is TGCGCCAGCAGTGAGTCACTAGCGGGGATGAATGAGCAGTTCTTC.

In its sample, this clone was seen once. J is TRBJ2-7 and V is TRBV18, with 9 positions matching TRBD1. Trimming took 4 bases from V and 5 from J; bases not matched to a gene: 3. The CDR3 spans 13 residues. Germline assignment: CDR1 KGHSH and CDR2 LQKENI. CDR3 sequence reads: CASSLRDRDEQYF. The CDR3 DNA follows: TGTGCCAGCTCACTGAGGGACAGGGACGAGCAGTACTTC. The full variable domain, completed using reference TRBV18 and TRBJ2-7, is NAGVMQNPRHLVRRRGQEARLRCSPMKGHSHVYWYRQLPEEGLKFMVYLQKENIIDESGMPKERFSAEFPKEGPSILRIQQVVRGDSAAYFCASSLRDRDEQYFGPGTRLTVT.

The chain carries TRBV2 and TRBJ2-1; 11 bases agree with TRBD2. J gave up 7 bases and V 4 bases, and 6 bases lay outside the gene matches. From germline, CDR1 is SNHLY and CDR2 FYNNEI. The CDR3 is made up of 15 amino acids. As DNA, the CDR3 is TGTGCCAGCAGTGTACTAGCGGGAGTAGGGAATGAGCAGTTCTTC. It translates to CASSVLAGVGNEQFF. Based on the CDR3 plus reference TRBV2 and TRBJ2-1, the full variable domain is EPEVTQTPSHQVTQMGQEVILRCVPISNHLYFYWYRQILGQKVEFLVSFYNNEISEKSEIFDDQFSVERPDGSNFTLKIRSTKLEDSAMYFCASSVLAGVGNEQFFGPGTRLTVL.

The rearrangement uses TRBV18 and TRBJ2-7; 11 bases map to TRBD1. The CDR3 sequence is 15 residues long. The J segment lost 4 bases and the V segment lost 4 bases, leaving 6 bases of the junction unmatched. Germline loops: CDR1 KGHSH, CDR2 LQKENI. CDR3: CASSQGTGGQYEQYF. The CDR3 region has the DNA TGTGCCAGCTCACAAGGGACAGGGGGGCAGTACGAGCAGTACTTC.

V usage is TRBV7-2 and J usage is TRBJ1-1, with D uncertain. Germline V gives CDR1 SGHTA, CDR2 FQGNSA. V lost 8 bases, J lost 4 bases, and 14 bases lay in between. The CDR3 contains 13 residues. Here the CDR3 DNA reads TGTGCCAGCCTCACCTCAATAGTCACTGAAGCTTTCTTT. It encodes CASLTSIVTEAFF. The full variable domain, completed using reference TRBV7-2 and TRBJ1-1, is GAGVSQSPSNKVTEKGKDVELRCDPISGHTALYWYRQSLGQGLEFLIYFQGNSAPDKSGLPSDRFSAERTGGSVSTLTIQRTQQEDSAVYLCASLTSIVTEAFFGQGTRLTVV.

V usage is TRBV4-2 and J usage is TRBJ2-6; D possibly corresponds to TRBD1 (6 bases). CDR1 is LGHNA, CDR2 YNFKEQ, per germline. This CDR3 has 16 residues. Trimming removed 10 bases from V and 1 base from J, with 17 bases in between. CDR3 loop: CATSTGQGSGANVLTF. The CDR3 bases are TGTGCCACCTCGACAGGACAAGGGTCTGGGGCCAACGTCCTGACTTTC.

As for this clone: As the CDR3 is not closed by the conserved phenylalanine or tryptophan, this likely results from a read error. The DNA is left out, because the CDR3 cannot be placed on it with certainty; the CDR3 is given as TCRdb lists it. V and J are TRBV7-9 and TRBJ2-3; the D segment call TRBD2 is taken from the table without a DNA check. Inclusive of both ends, the CDR3 amounts to 12 amino acids. CDR1 SEHNR and CDR2 FQNEAQ come from the germline V gene (reference sequence). CDR3 amino acids: CASSSLGTADLV.

The CDR3 sequence is CASSRRTGRGEKLFF. As DNA, the CDR3 is TGTGCCAGCAGTCGTCGGACAGGGCGGGGTGAAAAACTGTTTTTT. This chain joins TRBV27 and TRBJ1-4; 8 bases agree with TRBD1. The CDR3 is 15 amino acids. J lost 7 bases, V lost 5 bases, and 9 bases had no gene match. Germline assignment: CDR1 MNHEY and CDR2 SMNVEV (reference sequence). Variable domain in full (rest from reference TRBV27 and TRBJ1-4): EAQVTQNPRYLITVTGKKLTVTCSQNMNHEYMSWYRQDPGLGLRQIYYSMNVEVTDKGDVPEGYKVSRKEKRNFPLILESPSPNQTSLYFCASSRRTGRGEKLFFGSGTQLSVL.

This chain connects TRBV7-9 to TRBJ2-5; 12 bases match TRBD2. Per the germline V gene, CDR1 is SEHNR and CDR2 is FQNEAQ (reference sequence). The CDR3 runs to 15 residues. Trimming at V came to 7 bases and at J to 2 bases, leaving 5 bases not matched to a gene. CDR3 DNA: TGTGCCAGCACCTCTAGCGGGAGGGGGCAAGAGACCCAGTACTTC. This encodes CASTSSGRGQETQYF. Full variable domain (missing parts from reference TRBV7-9 and TRBJ2-5): DTGVSQNPRHKITKRGQNVTFRCDPISEHNRLYWYRQTLGQGPEFLTYFQNEAQLEKSRLLSDRFSAERPKGSFSTLEIQRTEQGDSAMYLCASTSSGRGQETQYFGPGTRLLVL.

The V gene is TRBV19, the J gene TRBJ2-3; D is undetermined. Deletions cut 5 bases from V and 2 bases from J, with 8 bases between. The CDR3 has 13 amino acids. Germline V gives CDR1 LNHDA, CDR2 SQIVND (reference sequence). The CDR3 protein is CASSLAATDTQYF. CDR3 nucleotides: TGTGCCAGTAGTCTCGCGGCCACAGATACGCAGTATTTT.

This clone is a singleton in its sample. The chain has TRBV2 and TRBJ2-1; TRBD2 matches at 12 bases. The CDR3 covers 15 residues. Looked up from germline, CDR1 is SNHLY and CDR2 is FYNNEI. Unmatched junction bases numbered 6, after V lost 5 bases and J lost 7 bases. Here the CDR3 reads CASSPTSGSGNEQFF. The CDR3 bases are TGTGCCAGCAGTCCGACTAGCGGGAGTGGGAATGAGCAGTTCTTC.

The rearrangement joins TRBV18 to TRBJ2-2; TRBD1 agrees at 7 bases. This CDR3 is built from 19 residues. The V and J ends lost 0 bases and 2 bases, in that order; junction bases with no gene match: 12. Germline V CDR1 and CDR2: KGHSH, LQKENI. The CDR3 DNA is TGTGCCAGCTCACCACCGCCGAACCTCGGGACAGAAAACACCGGGGAGCTGTTTTTT. As protein: CASSPPPNLGTENTGELFF.

The chain employs TRBV19 and TRBJ2-7, with 9 bases lining up with TRBD1. The CDR3 runs 14 residues. Germline V gene sequence: CDR1 LNHDA, CDR2 SQIVND (reference sequence). The J segment lost 4 bases and the V segment lost 3 bases, leaving 4 bases of the junction unmatched. CDR3 region: CASSMGQGSYEQYF. The CDR3 bases are TGTGCCAGTAGTATGGGACAGGGCTCATACGAGCAGTACTTC.

The chain links TRBV5-4 to TRBJ2-1, with a possible D match to TRBD2 (6 bases). CDR1 SGHNT and CDR2 YYREEE come from the germline V gene (reference sequence). Between the trimmed V and J ends, which lost 2 bases and 6 bases, there was a span of 9 bases. The CDR3 consists of 13 residues. CDR3 bases: TGTGCCAGCAGCTTAAGGGGAGGCAATGAGCAGTTCTTC. This gives the protein CASSLRGGNEQFF. The entire variable domain, with the rest obtained from reference TRBV5-4 and TRBJ2-1, is as follows: ETGVTQSPTHLIKTRGQQVTLRCSSQSGHNTVSWYQQALGQGPQFIFQYYREEENGRGNFPPRFSGLQFPNYSSELNVNALELDDSALYLCASSLRGGNEQFFGPGTRLTVL.

The chain carries TRBV30 and TRBJ1-2, with 8 bases identical to TRBD1. V lost 8 bases, J lost 5 bases, and 13 bases stayed unmatched. CDR3 length: 14 residues. Germline lookup yields CDR1 GTSNPN and CDR2 SVGIG (reference sequence). The CDR3 reads CAGPKQGDWYGYTF. DNA for the CDR3: TGTGCCGGACCTAAACAGGGGGATTGGTATGGCTACACCTTC. The full variable domain, with the rest looked up from reference TRBV30 and TRBJ1-2, is SQTIHQWPATLVQPVGSPLSLECTVEGTSNPNLYWYRQAAGRGLQLLFYSVGIGQISSEVPQNLSASRPQDRQFILSSKKLLLSDSGFYLCAGPKQGDWYGYTFGSGTRLTVV.

The chain combines TRBV7-9 with TRBJ2-3; TRBD2 is a possible D gene (5 bases). V was pared by 6 bases and J by 6 bases, with 19 bases between. CDR3 size: 15 residues. In germline, CDR1 is SEHNR, CDR2 FQNEAQ (reference sequence). The CDR3 loop reads CASSPPIGLEDTQYF. The CDR3 DNA reads as TGTGCCAGCAGTCCTCCCATCGGACTTGAGGATACGCAGTATTTT.

This clone came up a few times. The chain is built from TRBV7-2 and TRBJ2-1, with 8 nucleotides matching TRBD2. This CDR3 spans 16 amino acids. The ends lost 0 bases at V and 4 bases at J; junction bases unmatched: 5. Germline CDR1 SGHTA, CDR2 FQGNSA. CDR3 bases: TGTGCCAGCAGCTTAGCGCAGGCTAGCGGGTACAATGAGCAGTTCTTC. Its translation is CASSLAQASGYNEQFF.

The chain carries TRBV2 and TRBJ2-1; D is possibly TRBD1 (5 bases). The germline V gene has CDR1 SNHLY and CDR2 FYNNEI. The CDR3 is 13 residues long. V lost 3 bases and J 5 bases, leaving 8 bases between the germline ends. This CDR3 reads CASSDLQDNEQFF. The CDR3 region has the DNA TGTGCCAGCAGTGACTTACAGGACAATGAGCAGTTCTTC.

The chain combines TRBV19 with TRBJ2-1; 12 bases are a match to TRBD2. The germline V gene encodes CDR1 LNHDA and CDR2 SQIVND (reference sequence). The CDR3 has 18 residues. J gave up 8 bases and V 6 bases, and 17 bases lay outside the gene matches. Here the CDR3 DNA reads TGTGCCAGTAGGGAGACGCACTGGGGGGCTAGCGGGAGGGATGAGCAGTTCTTC. Its protein product is CASRETHWGASGRDEQFF.

The chain is built from TRBV10-2 and TRBJ2-7; tentative D call: TRBD2 (6 bases). Trimming removed 11 bases at V and 2 bases at J, with 13 bases between. Germline assignment: CDR1 WSHSY and CDR2 SAAADI. CDR3 length: 12 residues. Written as DNA, the CDR3 is TGCGCCGCGGGAACGGGGCCCTACGAGCAGTACTTC. It codes for CAAGTGPYEQYF.